Listed here are 13 T cell receptor beta chains from one sample, sequenced in a study of T cells in Graves' hyperthyroidism and ophthalmopathy. TCR beta CDR3 regions were amplified from RNA transcripts. First-round RT-PCR targeting the TCR CDR3 was performed with the HTBI primer set. A single record per CDR3 protein comes from TCRdb applying MiXCR to the multiplex PCR reads. The sample includes about 400,000 distinct CDR3 sequences, about 15% of them seen just once. Sequencing was performed on blood. These receptors were taken from a woman under 30 with Graves' hyperthyroidism that later progressed to Graves' ophthalmopathy.

The CDR3 region has the DNA TGTGCCAGTACTAAGGGGGGGTCCTACAATGAGCAGTTCTTC. It is translated as CASTKGGSYNEQFF. This chain links TRBV19 with TRBJ2-1; tentatively, D is TRBD2 (7 bases). The V end was cut by 7 bases, the J end by 1 base, with 11 bases between. The CDR3 sequence is 14 residues long. CDR1 is LNHDA and CDR2 is SQIVND in the germline V gene (reference sequence).

This clonotype was seen a few times. Here the CDR3 DNA reads TGTGCCAGCAGGGGACTAGCCTACGAGCAGTACTTC. This gives the protein CASRGLAYEQYF. The chain joins TRBV6-1 to TRBJ2-7, with TRBD2 matching over 8 bases. From germline, CDR1 is MNHNS and CDR2 SASEGT. Trimming removed 6 bases from V and 2 bases from J; junction bases left unmatched: 0. The CDR3 spans 12 residues.

The V and J genes are TRBV7-2 and TRBJ1-2; D may be TRBD1 (5 bases). Per germline, CDR1 SGHTA and CDR2 FQGNSA. The ends were cut back, 2 bases at V and 4 bases at J, with 8 bases in the middle. This CDR3 spans 13 amino acids. CDR3 amino acids: CASSLQGVYGYTF. The DNA of the CDR3 is TGTGCCAGCAGCTTACAGGGCGTCTATGGCTACACCTTC.

This clonotype was counted ten times or more. The J gene is TRBJ1-2, the V gene TRBV11-2; no clear D. V lost 2 bases, J lost 0 bases, and 16 bases lay in between. Per germline, CDR1 SGHAT and CDR2 FQNNGV. The CDR3 is 17 amino acids. Written as DNA, the CDR3 is TGTGCCAGCAGCTTACCTAGCCCCTCCGGACCTAACTATGGCTACACCTTC. Translating gives CASSLPSPSGPNYGYTF.

The sample holds a few counts of this clonotype. The V call is TRBV15, the J call TRBJ1-5; D is unresolved. Germline assignment: CDR1 LNHNV and CDR2 YYDKDF (reference sequence). V lost 3 bases and J 6 bases, leaving 6 bases between the germline ends. This CDR3 is built from 12 residues. The CDR3 region has the DNA TGTGCCACCAGCAGGGTCGGTCAGCCCCAGCATTTT. It codes for CATSRVGQPQHF.

This clonotype was detected a few times. This chain links TRBV5-1 with TRBJ2-3; TRBD2 matches 8 bases. CDR1 and CDR2 (germline): SGHRS, YFSETQ. V lost 0 bases and J lost 5; bases outside the gene matches: 5. This CDR3 spans 15 amino acids. The CDR3 region has the DNA TGCGCCAGCAGCTTGGGAGCGGGGGAAGGAGATACGCAGTATTTT. The encoded protein is CASSLGAGEGDTQYF.

This clonotype was seen at least ten times. In nucleotides, the CDR3 is TGTGCCAGCAACCAACTAGCGGGAGTAGCCTACAATGAGCAGTTCTTC. Translation gives CASNQLAGVAYNEQFF. V and J are TRBV6-1 and TRBJ2-1; 11 bases match TRBD2. Germline V CDR1 and CDR2: MNHNS, SASEGT. The CDR3 covers 16 residues. Trimming at V came to 7 bases and at J to 2 bases, leaving 7 bases not matched to a gene.

Ten or more counts support this clonotype. The CDR3 coding sequence is TGTGCCAGCAGTGGGCAAGGAGAAGAGACCCAGTACTTC. The encoded protein is CASSGQGEETQYF. This chain links TRBV2 with TRBJ2-5; D gene unclear. Germline CDR1 and CDR2: SNHLY and FYNNEI. Trimming took off 4 bases at V and 3 bases at J, with 9 bases between the two ends. The CDR3 extends over 13 amino acids.

The V gene is TRBV24-1, the J gene TRBJ2-1; D is possibly TRBD2 (5 bases). The germline gives CDR1 KGHDR, CDR2 SFDVKD. The germline V and J ends were trimmed by 5 bases and 6 bases, with 22 bases remaining between them. The CDR3 extends over 17 amino acids. The CDR3 bases are TGTGCCACCAGTGCCTTGCCGGGAACCCGGGTAGGCAATGAGCAGTTCTTC. Residues: CATSALPGTRVGNEQFF.

The CDR3 nucleotides are TGTGCCAGCAGCTTACCCAGGGGCCACGAGCAGTACTTC. This sequence encodes CASSLPRGHEQYF. J is TRBJ2-7 and V is TRBV7-2, with D possibly being TRBD1 (6 bases). V lost 2 bases and J 5 bases, leaving 10 bases between the germline ends. The CDR3 consists of 13 residues. Germline lookup yields CDR1 SGHTA and CDR2 FQGNSA.

Ten or more counts support this clonotype. CDR3 sequence (DNA): TGTGCCAGCAGTCAGACGACCTTATACGAGCAGTACTTC. Its translation: CASSQTTLYEQYF. V is TRBV6-2 or TRBV6-3 and J is TRBJ2-7; D call uncertain. This CDR3 comprises 13 residues. Germline assignment: CDR1 MNHEY and CDR2 SVGEGT. The V end lost 5 bases, the J end lost 4 bases, and 12 bases lay between the germline ends.

This clonotype showed up many times. The chain uses TRBV2 and TRBJ2-7, with 11 positions matching TRBD2. The CDR3 covers 13 residues. The V segment lost 7 bases and the J segment 4 bases; nucleotides outside the gene matches: 3. Germline CDR1 and CDR2: SNHLY and FYNNEI. The CDR3, as DNA: TGTGCCAGCAAACTAGCGGGAGTGTACGAGCAGTACTTC. This sequence encodes CASKLAGVYEQYF.

The genes are TRBV30 and TRBJ1-3; D perhaps matches TRBD1 (6 bases). Germline CDR1 GTSNPN, CDR2 SVGIG (reference sequence). Between the trimmed V and J ends, which lost 3 bases and 7 bases, there was a span of 28 bases. The CDR3 totals 18 residues. CDR3 coding DNA: TGTGCCTGGAGCTCGGAAGGGGGAGTATCTTACCTGGGGAACACCATATATTTT. This sequence encodes CAWSSEGGVSYLGNTIYF.